This passage covers 20 T cell receptor beta chains from one sample sequenced in a study of cytomegalovirus exposure and HLA in healthy donors. The PCR used 60 Vbeta and 13 Jbeta primers. Data came from immunoSEQ multiplex PCR; TCRdb stores just in-frame clones and leaves some out. This table has 110,000 to 150,000 clones, 75% appearing once. Sequenced: PBMCs. The receptors stem from a man aged 30 to 39 in good health and CMV-seronegative.

This clone was seen a handful of times. This CDR3 reads CSVLMNTEAFF. The CDR3 DNA sequence: TGCAGCGTACTCATGAACACTGAAGCTTTCTTT. J is TRBJ1-1 and V is TRBV29-1; D gene ambiguous. V lost 6 bases and J 0 bases, leaving 5 bases between the germline ends. The CDR3 has 11 residues. Germline CDR1 and CDR2: SQVTM and ANQGSEA.

V usage is TRBV10-3 and J usage is TRBJ1-1; 7 nucleotides line up with TRBD1. The CDR3 totals 12 residues. The germline gives CDR1 ENHRY, CDR2 SYGVKD. J gave up 5 bases and V 10 bases, and 7 bases lay outside the gene matches. CDR3 residues: CATADRRTEAFF. The CDR3 coding sequence is TGTGCCACCGCGGACAGGAGGACTGAAGCTTTCTTT.

The chain links TRBV9 to TRBJ2-2; D is perhaps TRBD1 (6 bases). CDR3 length equals 16 residues. V lost 3 bases to trimming and J lost 1 base, with 13 bases between them. Looked up from germline, CDR1 is SGDLS and CDR2 is YYNGEE. CDR3 in amino acids: CASSAGVGGNTGELFF. The CDR3 bases are TGTGCCAGCAGCGCAGGGGTGGGCGGGAACACCGGGGAGCTGTTTTTT. Looking up the rest from reference TRBV9 and TRBJ2-2 gives the full variable domain: DSGVTQTPKHLITATGQRVTLRCSPRSGDLSVYWYQQSLDQGLQFLIQYYNGEERAKGNILERFSAQQFPDLHSELNLSSLELGDSALYFCASSAGVGGNTGELFFGEGSRLTVL.

The V gene is TRBV5-6, the J gene TRBJ2-5, with D unclear. This CDR3 comprises 14 residues. CDR1 is SGHDT and CDR2 is YYEEEE in the germline V gene. V shed 4 bases and J shed 5 bases, with 15 bases lying between them. The CDR3 region is CASSVDWLKETQYF. The CDR3 DNA follows: TGTGCCAGCAGCGTTGACTGGCTAAAGGAGACCCAGTACTTC.

Here the CDR3 DNA reads TGTGCCAGCAGTGGGGGGACAGTCCGAGGAGAGACCCAGTACTTC. It is translated as CASSGGTVRGETQYF. V usage is TRBV2 and J usage is TRBJ2-5, with 7 nucleotides matching TRBD1. With V trimmed by 4 bases and J by 4 bases, 9 bases remained unmatched. The CDR3 sequence is 15 residues long. Germline CDR1 and CDR2: SNHLY and FYNNEI.

CDR3 sequence: CASSPGLAGQETQYF. DNA for the CDR3: TGTGCCAGCTCACCGGGACTAGCGGGACAAGAGACCCAGTACTTC. The rearrangement links TRBV18 to TRBJ2-5; 13 bases match TRBD2. Germline CDR1 is KGHSH and CDR2 is LQKENI. The junction had 0 bases not matched to a gene; V was cut back by 3 bases and J by 2 bases. CDR3 length equals 15 residues.

This clone showed up just once. Here the CDR3 DNA reads TGTGCCAGCAGTTACTCGAAGGCTAGCGGGACCTACGAGCAGTACTTC. Translating gives CASSYSKASGTYEQYF. The J gene is TRBJ2-7, the V gene TRBV6-5; 9 bases align to TRBD2. The CDR3 is 16 amino acids. Germline trimming cut 0 bases from V and 2 bases from J; bases unmatched to any gene: 5. The germline V gene encodes CDR1 MNHEY and CDR2 SVGAGI.

The chain employs TRBV7-9 and TRBJ2-5; 8 nucleotides align to TRBD2. TRBJ2-7 explains the end of the DNA better; the J call may be wrong. Per the germline V gene, CDR1 is SEHNR and CDR2 is FQNEAQ (reference sequence). This CDR3 contains 13 residues. The DNA of the CDR3 is TGTGCCAGCAGCTTGGCGGGGGGAAACGAGCAGTACTTC. Amino acid sequence: CASSLAGGNEQYF.

A word on this clone: This may be a read error, as it is one base from a much larger clone. The chain carries TRBV4-2 and TRBJ2-3; 14 bases line up with TRBD2. CDR1 and CDR2 from the germline V gene are LGHNA and YNFKEQ. V shed 7 bases, J shed 4 bases, and the junction held 7 bases outside the gene matches. The CDR3 is made up of 16 amino acids. CDR3: CASIPGLAGVSDTQYF. In DNA form, the CDR3 reads TGTGCCAGCATCCCGGGACTAGCGGGAGTGTCAGATACGCAGTATTTT.

This clone came up a few times. The chain joins TRBV18 to TRBJ1-1; D not certain. The CDR3 is 13 residues long. Germline loops: CDR1 KGHSH, CDR2 LQKENI. Trimming shortened V by 4 bases and J by 2 bases, and 8 bases separated the two germline ends. The chain's CDR3 is CASSREINTEAFF. In DNA form, the CDR3 reads TGTGCCAGCTCACGGGAGATCAACACTGAAGCTTTCTTT.

The V gene is TRBV5-6, the J gene TRBJ2-5; TRBD2 matches 7 bases. Trimming at V came to 3 bases and at J to 4 bases, leaving 6 bases not matched to a gene. Germline lookup yields CDR1 SGHDT and CDR2 YYEEEE. CDR3 length: 14 amino acids. The CDR3 DNA sequence: TGTGCCAGCAGCTCTTGGACTAGTCCAGAGACCCAGTACTTC. Its protein is CASSSWTSPETQYF.

This chain connects TRBV28 to TRBJ2-1; 9 positions agree with TRBD2. With V trimmed by 2 bases and J by 7 bases, 9 bases remained unmatched. CDR3 length equals 16 residues. The V gene's germline CDR1 is MDHEN and CDR2 SYDVKM. CDR3 nucleotides: TGTGCCAGCAGTTTAGATTGGGTAGCGGGAGATAATGAGCAGTTCTTC. It specifies CASSLDWVAGDNEQFF.

The V and J genes are TRBV19 and TRBJ1-5, with TRBD1 matching 7 bases. Germline V lookup: CDR1 LNHDA, CDR2 SQIVND (reference sequence). This CDR3 region has 15 residues. V was clipped by 2 bases and J by 7 bases; unmatched bases: 8. CDR3 sequence reads: CASSISDRASQPQHF. The CDR3 bases are TGTGCCAGTAGTATAAGCGACAGGGCTTCACAGCCCCAGCATTTT.

This clone turned up a few times. The chain joins TRBV12-5 to TRBJ1-2, with 9 bases lining up with TRBD1. There are 16 residues in the CDR3. CDR1 and CDR2 (germline): LGHNT, FRNRAP. Trimming at V came to 7 bases and at J to 4 bases, leaving 13 bases not matched to a gene. The CDR3 nucleotides are TGTGCTAGTGCCCCTGGTTGGGGACAGGGACCCTATGGCTACACCTTC. This encodes CASAPGWGQGPYGYTF.

Concerning this clone: A read error may produce the germline difference seen at one junction end. The rearrangement uses TRBV19 and TRBJ2-6; perhaps TRBD1 as D (5 bases). Looked up from germline, CDR1 is LNHDA and CDR2 is SQIVND (reference sequence). The length of the CDR3 is 18 residues. The CDR3 nucleotides are TGTGCCAGTATCCTACGAGGATCAGGCCCCCCTGGGGCCAACGGCCTGACTTTC. Its protein product is CASILRGSGPPGANGLTF.

The genes are TRBV10-3 and TRBJ2-7, with D maybe TRBD2 (6 bases). Trimming cost V 2 bases and J 0 bases, with 8 bases left between them. Germline assignment: CDR1 ENHRY and CDR2 SYGVKD. CDR3 length: 14 amino acids. The CDR3 DNA is TGTGCCATCAGTGAGACTAGCAGCTCCTACGAGCAGTACTTC. Its protein product is CAISETSSSYEQYF.

In nucleotides, the CDR3 is TGTGCCAGCAGCGAACCGGGACAGGGCCGGGATAATTCACCCCTCCACTTT. This encodes CASSEPGQGRDNSPLHF. V usage is TRBV6-1 and J usage is TRBJ1-6; 9 nucleotides agree with TRBD1. This CDR3 has 17 residues. The germline gives CDR1 MNHNS, CDR2 SASEGT. The V and J ends lost 6 bases and 5 bases, in that order; junction bases with no gene match: 11.

This chain links TRBV10-3 with TRBJ2-7, with D possibly being TRBD2 (6 bases). The V gene's germline CDR1 is ENHRY and CDR2 SYGVKD. The ends were cut back, 3 bases at V and 0 bases at J, with 15 bases in the middle. This CDR3 is 16 amino acids long. CDR3 in DNA: TGTGCCATCAGTGAACCCTTAGGGCGGGACTCCTACGAGCAGTACTTC. It codes for CAISEPLGRDSYEQYF.

The chain couples TRBV6-6 to TRBJ1-1; D may be TRBD1 (5 bases). The CDR3 sequence is 14 residues long. Per the germline V gene, CDR1 is MNHNY and CDR2 is SVGAGI (reference sequence). Trimming took 1 base from V and 5 from J, leaving 11 bases between them. CDR3 coding DNA: TGTGCCAGCAGTTACTATGCAGGGAAGACTGAAGCTTTCTTT. Protein product: CASSYYAGKTEAFF.

CDR3 coding DNA: TGTGCCACCAGCTTAACAGGGTTTGGCTACACCTTC. This codes for CATSLTGFGYTF. The rearrangement uses TRBV15 and TRBJ1-2, with a possible D match to TRBD1 (6 bases). Per germline, CDR1 LNHNV and CDR2 YYDKDF (reference sequence). V was trimmed by 5 bases and J by 7 bases, leaving 11 bases between them. The CDR3 has 12 amino acids.